This passage covers 17 T cell receptor beta chains from one sample sequenced in a study of cytomegalovirus exposure and HLA in healthy donors. PCR primers comprised 60 Vbeta and 13 Jbeta primers. Produced via immunoSEQ multiplex PCR; TCRdb's table is partial and in-frame only. The table records roughly 130,000 clones, 60% to 75% of them present only once. Material for sequencing was PBMCs. The receptors derive from a woman between 45 and 60 years old in good health and CMV-seropositive.

V is TRBV6-5 and J is TRBJ2-4; possibly TRBD2 for D (6 bases). The CDR3 extends over 15 amino acids. V was trimmed by 8 bases and J by 3 bases, leaving 17 bases between them. CDR1 and CDR2 from the germline V gene are MNHEY and SVGAGI. The CDR3 region is CASSESGAGKNIQYF. In DNA form, the CDR3 reads TGTGCCAGCTCGGAAAGCGGAGCGGGCAAAAACATTCAGTACTTC.

V and J are TRBV27 and TRBJ2-5, with 8 bases fitting TRBD2. With 5 bases clipped from V and 7 bases from J, the junction kept 27 bases outside the gene matches. The CDR3 is made up of 20 amino acids. Germline-derived CDR1 and CDR2 are MNHEY and SMNVEV (reference sequence). The CDR3 is CASSRYARAGVRTGDGTQYF. Here the CDR3 DNA reads TGTGCCAGCAGTCGATATGCGCGAGCGGGGGTCCGAACTGGGGATGGGACCCAGTACTTC.

This chain uses TRBV6-5 with TRBJ2-5; D possibly corresponds to TRBD1 (5 bases). The CDR3 has 13 amino acids. V was trimmed by 8 bases and J by 1 base, leaving 11 bases between them. The germline V gene has CDR1 MNHEY and CDR2 SVGAGI. CDR3 DNA: TGTGCCAGCGGGGCAGGGCTCCAAGAGACCCAGTACTTC. Protein product: CASGAGLQETQYF.

This chain uses TRBV5-1 with TRBJ2-3; D possibly corresponds to TRBD2 (5 bases). Germline values: CDR1 SGHRS, CDR2 YFSETQ. V lost 0 bases and J lost 6, with 14 bases in between. The CDR3 spans 15 residues. CDR3 protein: CASSLGAGLADTQYF. The CDR3 DNA reads TGCGCCAGCAGCTTGGGTGCGGGTCTGGCGGATACGCAGTATTTT.

This clone occurred a few times. The V call is TRBV27, the J call TRBJ2-5, with 8 bases fitting TRBD1. Unmatched junction bases numbered 11, after V lost 10 bases and J lost 4 bases. CDR1 and CDR2 (germline): MNHEY, SMNVEV (reference sequence). This CDR3 has 14 amino acids. The CDR3: CATRGAGQGETQYF. The DNA of the CDR3 is TGTGCCACTCGCGGGGCTGGACAGGGAGAGACCCAGTACTTC.

The chain combines TRBV27 with TRBJ1-6, with 10 bases lining up with TRBD1. After removal of 6 bases from V and 9 bases from J, the junction contained 2 bases not matched to a gene. There are 13 residues in the CDR3. Looked up from germline, CDR1 is MNHEY and CDR2 is SMNVEV (reference sequence). CDR3 region: CASSRDRGSPLHF. For the CDR3, the DNA is TGTGCCAGCAGCCGGGACAGGGGTTCACCCCTCCACTTT.

The V call is TRBV19, the J call TRBJ2-1; D may be TRBD1 (5 bases). The CDR3 sequence is 11 residues long. Germline V gene lookup returns CDR1 LNHDA and CDR2 SQIVND (reference sequence). V lost 5 bases, J lost 12 bases, and 11 bases lay in between. CDR3 nucleotides: TGTGCCAGTAGTCAAGGGGTGGGGCAGTTCTTC. Protein product: CASSQGVGQFF.

V gene TRBV7-9 combines with J gene TRBJ2-1; weak D call: TRBD2 (5 bases). CDR3 length: 16 residues. V was trimmed by 2 bases and J by 5 bases, leaving 16 bases between them. The germline gives CDR1 SEHNR, CDR2 FQNEAQ (reference sequence). The CDR3 spells CASSLRSGLANNEQFF. The CDR3 nucleotides are TGTGCCAGCAGCTTACGGTCCGGGCTAGCCAACAATGAGCAGTTCTTC.

CDR3 in amino acids: CSGTGTEENTEAFF. The CDR3 DNA is TGCAGCGGGACCGGGACAGAAGAGAACACTGAAGCTTTCTTT. The chain has TRBV29-1 and TRBJ1-1, with TRBD1 identical over 7 bases. From germline, CDR1 is SQVTM and CDR2 ANQGSEA. The CDR3 is made up of 14 amino acids. J lost 1 base, V lost 7 bases, and 9 bases had no gene match.

The chain joins TRBV14 to TRBJ2-5; 8 bases match TRBD2. Looked up from germline, CDR1 is SGHDN and CDR2 is FVKESK. CDR3 size: 15 residues. After removal of 1 base from V and 5 bases from J, the junction contained 6 bases not matched to a gene. CDR3 loop: CASSQGTSSGETQYF. CDR3 nucleotides: TGTGCCAGCAGCCAAGGGACTAGCTCTGGGGAGACCCAGTACTTC.

The J gene is TRBJ2-5, the V gene TRBV2; D call uncertain. Trimming removed 3 bases at V and 2 bases at J, with 7 bases between. Germline lookup yields CDR1 SNHLY and CDR2 FYNNEI. This CDR3 contains 13 residues. The CDR3 bases are TGTGCCAGCAGTGAGGGCAGGCAAGAGACCCAGTACTTC. Translated, it gives CASSEGRQETQYF.

This clone occurred a few times. The chain joins TRBV11-2 to TRBJ1-4, with a weak D call TRBD1 (5 bases). Between the trimmed V and J ends, which lost 6 bases and 4 bases, there was a span of 12 bases. The CDR3 consists of 14 residues. Germline CDR1 reads SGHAT; CDR2 reads FQNNGV. Written as DNA, the CDR3 is TGTGCCAGCAGGTCCGCGGGGGGTAATGAAAAACTGTTTTTT. Its protein product is CASRSAGGNEKLFF.

The genes are TRBV6-1 and TRBJ1-1, with D tentatively TRBD1 (5 bases). CDR1 MNHNS and CDR2 SASEGT come from the germline V gene. The CDR3 sequence is 12 residues long. V was trimmed by 4 bases and J by 7 bases, leaving 10 bases between them. CDR3 loop: CASSGGTREAFF. The CDR3 DNA follows: TGTGCCAGCAGTGGGGGCACGCGTGAAGCTTTCTTT.

The chain recombines TRBV11-2 with TRBJ1-2; D call uncertain. This CDR3 is 14 amino acids long. CDR1 is SGHAT, CDR2 FQNNGV, per germline. Trimming stripped 3 bases from V and 6 bases from J, with 14 bases between. CDR3 amino acids: CASSFSQGRDGYTF. The DNA for the CDR3 is TGTGCCAGCAGCTTTTCCCAAGGGAGGGATGGCTACACCTTC.

The genes are TRBV5-6 and TRBJ2-7; D is unresolved. Trimming shortened V by 6 bases and J by 6 bases, and 16 bases separated the two germline ends. This CDR3 is 13 amino acids long. Germline V lookup: CDR1 SGHDT, CDR2 YYEEEE. The CDR3 DNA sequence: TGTGCCAGCACCGTCCTTCGGGTAGGCGAGCAGTACTTC. This codes for CASTVLRVGEQYF.

This clone was detected a few times. The V call is TRBV5-4, the J call TRBJ1-1; possibly TRBD1 for D (6 bases). This CDR3 is 15 amino acids long. CDR1 SGHNT and CDR2 YYREEE come from the germline V gene (reference sequence). Trimming took 0 bases from V and 1 from J, leaving 10 bases between them. The CDR3 DNA reads TGTGCCAGCAGCTTGGATGGACAGCGGAACACTGAAGCTTTCTTT. Protein sequence: CASSLDGQRNTEAFF.

V and J are TRBV10-3 and TRBJ1-2, with D possibly TRBD1 on 6 matching bases. CDR1 and CDR2 (germline): ENHRY, SYGVKD. V lost 2 bases, J lost 7 bases, and 14 bases lay in between. The CDR3 length is 14 residues. The DNA for the CDR3 is TGTGCCATCAGTGAGCAACAGGGCTACGCTGGCTACACCTTC. Amino acid sequence: CAISEQQGYAGYTF.